Here is one T cell receptor (beta chain) with its context. Its antigen remains unidentified. MiXCR, run by TCRdb on the reads, gives a single entry per CDR3 protein. The sample lists about 920,000 distinct CDR3 sequences, around a third seen once, with 11% to 15% in the top ten. The data stem from a study of T cell repertoires in cytomegalovirus infection. Findings and caveats of the study: The ex vivo response showed dominance by HLA-C-restricted CMV-specific TCR beta clonotypes.

The CDR3 spans 14 residues. From germline, CDR1 is SGHVS and CDR2 FNYEAQ. Between the trimmed V and J ends, which lost 3 bases and 5 bases, there was a span of 13 bases. The source of this sequence is a human donor in good health (CMV status not recorded). Some clones in this sample may be carry-over from other donors' samples. The input for sequencing was cultured CD8+ T cells from PBMCs, taken from culture after CMV antigen stimulation. The V call is TRBV7-6, the J call TRBJ2-5, with a tentative D call TRBD1 (5 bases). The CDR3 loop reads CASSFRQSLETQYF. CDR3 nucleotides: TGTGCCAGCAGCTTCAGACAGAGTCTGGAGACCCAGTACTTC.